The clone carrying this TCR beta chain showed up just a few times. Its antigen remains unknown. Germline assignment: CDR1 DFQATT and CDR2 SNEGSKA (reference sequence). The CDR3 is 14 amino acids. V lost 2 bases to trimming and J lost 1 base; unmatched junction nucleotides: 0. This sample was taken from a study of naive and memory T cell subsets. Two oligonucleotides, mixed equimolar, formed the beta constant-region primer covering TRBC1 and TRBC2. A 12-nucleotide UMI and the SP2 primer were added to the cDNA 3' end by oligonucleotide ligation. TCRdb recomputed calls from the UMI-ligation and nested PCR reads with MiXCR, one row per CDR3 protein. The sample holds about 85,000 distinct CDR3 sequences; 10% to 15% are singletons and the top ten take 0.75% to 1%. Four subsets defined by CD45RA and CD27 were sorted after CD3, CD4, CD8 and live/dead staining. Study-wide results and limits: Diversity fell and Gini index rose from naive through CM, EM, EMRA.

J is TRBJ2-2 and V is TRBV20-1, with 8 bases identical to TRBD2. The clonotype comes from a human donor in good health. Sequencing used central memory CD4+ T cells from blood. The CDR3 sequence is CSARLAGNTGELFF. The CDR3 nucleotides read TGCAGTGCTAGACTAGCGGGGAACACCGGGGAGCTGTTTTTT.